The rows below give T cell receptor beta chains drawn from one sample of a study of shared clonotypes between healthy human individuals. The method was immunoSEQ multiplex PCR; TCRdb's version includes in-frame clones alone and lacks a portion of them. The sample contains under 2,000,000 clones, over 85% of which appear only once. Material: naive CD8+ T cells sorted from blood. These receptors were collected from a young man in good health. Both conserved end residues are part of each CDR3. The D gene is left open where the match is weak. Only some rows state a clone size, as once, few, many or a class for expanded clones.

len: 12; abundance: -; d_gene: TRBD1; j_gene: TRBJ1-1; v_gene: TRBV5-1; CDR3aa: CASSHDRVEAFF; CDR3nt: TGCGCCAGCAGCCACGACAGGGTTGAAGCTTTCTTT
len: 14; abundance: -; d_gene: -; j_gene: TRBJ2-7; v_gene: TRBV7-8; CDR3aa: CASSPLDGFYEQYF; CDR3nt: TGTGCCAGCAGCCCTTTAGACGGATTCTACGAGCAGTACTTC
len: 15; abundance: -; d_gene: -; j_gene: TRBJ1-2; v_gene: TRBV30; CDR3aa: CAWLGLPPLTHGYTF; CDR3nt: TGTGCCTGGCTGGGACTTCCCCCGTTGACCCATGGCTACACCTTC
len: 14; abundance: -; d_gene: TRBD1; j_gene: TRBJ2-7; v_gene: TRBV27; CDR3aa: CASSLQGQGLEQYF; CDR3nt: TGTGCCAGCAGTTTACAGGGACAGGGTCTCGAGCAGTACTTC
len: 16; abundance: -; d_gene: -; j_gene: TRBJ2-5; v_gene: TRBV5-1; CDR3aa: CASSFRGRGAQETQYF; CDR3nt: TGCGCCAGCAGCTTTCGCGGACGCGGGGCTCAGGAGACCCAGTACTTC
len: 16; abundance: -; d_gene: -; j_gene: TRBJ2-1; v_gene: TRBV4-3; CDR3aa: CASSQDPAGTSNEQFF; CDR3nt: TGCGCCAGCAGCCAAGATCCGGCGGGAACCTCCAATGAGCAGTTCTTC
len: 15; abundance: -; d_gene: -; j_gene: TRBJ1-2; v_gene: TRBV28; CDR3aa: CASSLLHPDRYGYTF; CDR3nt: TGTGCCAGCAGTTTACTTCACCCCGACCGATATGGCTACACCTTC
len: 12; abundance: -; d_gene: -; j_gene: TRBJ2-5; v_gene: TRBV25-1; CDR3aa: CASSEWQETQYF; CDR3nt: TGTGCCAGCAGTGAATGGCAAGAGACCCAGTACTTC
len: 14; abundance: -; d_gene: -; j_gene: TRBJ1-6; v_gene: TRBV5-6; CDR3aa: CASSLASSNSPLHF; CDR3nt: TGTGCCAGCAGCTTGGCTTCCTCGAATTCACCCCTCCACTTT
len: 17; abundance: -; d_gene: -; j_gene: TRBJ1-4; v_gene: TRBV7-9; CDR3aa: CASSLPGAGRFGGKLFF; CDR3nt: TGTGCCAGCAGCTTACCGGGGGCGGGACGCTTTGGCGGAAAACTGTTTTTT
len: 15; abundance: -; d_gene: TRBD1; j_gene: TRBJ1-6; v_gene: TRBV28; CDR3aa: CASNPRDSYNSPLHF; CDR3nt: TGTGCCAGCAACCCCAGGGACAGCTATAATTCACCCCTCCACTTT
len: 12; abundance: -; d_gene: -; j_gene: TRBJ2-7; v_gene: TRBV5-4; CDR3aa: CASSHSSYEQYF; CDR3nt: TGTGCCAGCAGCCACTCAAGCTACGAGCAGTACTTC
len: 14; abundance: -; d_gene: -; j_gene: TRBJ2-7; v_gene: TRBV9; CDR3aa: CASSVGDETYEQYF; CDR3nt: TGTGCCAGCAGCGTAGGGGATGAAACCTACGAGCAGTACTTC
len: 15; abundance: -; d_gene: TRBD1; j_gene: TRBJ2-7; v_gene: TRBV30; CDR3aa: CAYSRGTGAFNEQYF; CDR3nt: TGTGCCTACTCTCGGGGGACAGGGGCTTTCAACGAGCAGTACTTC
len: 14; abundance: -; d_gene: -; j_gene: TRBJ2-7; v_gene: TRBV27; CDR3aa: CASSPNPYYYEQYF; CDR3nt: TGTGCCAGCAGTCCAAACCCCTACTACTACGAGCAGTACTTC
len: 14; abundance: once; d_gene: -; j_gene: TRBJ1-1; v_gene: TRBV6-5; CDR3aa: CASSLTGENTEAFF; CDR3nt: TGTGCCAGCAGTCTGACGGGGGAGAACACTGAAGCTTTCTTT
len: 13; abundance: -; d_gene: -; j_gene: TRBJ2-7; v_gene: TRBV4-1; CDR3aa: CASSLGPAYEQYF; CDR3nt: TGCGCCAGCAGCCTGGGACCGGCCTACGAGCAGTACTTC
len: 14; abundance: -; d_gene: -; j_gene: TRBJ2-2; v_gene: TRBV4-3; CDR3aa: CASSQGSSGGELFF; CDR3nt: TGCGCCAGCAGCCAGGGAAGTTCGGGCGGGGAGCTGTTTTTT
len: 16; abundance: -; d_gene: TRBD2; j_gene: TRBJ2-3; v_gene: TRBV27; CDR3aa: CASSTLGTRSTDTQYF; CDR3nt: TGTGCCAGCAGTACTTTAGGGACTAGAAGCACAGATACGCAGTATTTT
len: 15; abundance: -; d_gene: TRBD2; j_gene: TRBJ2-7; v_gene: TRBV13; CDR3aa: CASSTGTSGVGRQYF; CDR3nt: TGTGCCAGCAGCACCGGGACTAGCGGCGTCGGGCGGCAGTACTTC
len: 16; abundance: once; d_gene: TRBD2; j_gene: TRBJ2-3; v_gene: TRBV29-1; CDR3aa: CSVEDLRGGASDTQYF; CDR3nt: TGCAGCGTTGAAGATCTTCGCGGGGGGGCCTCAGATACGCAGTATTTT
len: 13; abundance: -; d_gene: -; j_gene: TRBJ1-5; v_gene: TRBV6-5; CDR3aa: CASSPGGGQPQHF; CDR3nt: TGTGCCAGCAGTCCCGGGGGGGGGCAGCCCCAGCATTTT
len: 16; abundance: -; d_gene: -; j_gene: TRBJ2-1; v_gene: TRBV1; CDR3aa: CTSSQRGRAGVDEQFF; CDR3nt: TGCACCAGCAGCCAACGCGGTAGGGCGGGAGTCGATGAGCAGTTCTTC
len: 14; abundance: -; d_gene: TRBD1; j_gene: TRBJ1-6; v_gene: TRBV5-6; CDR3aa: CASSFTGGNSPLHF; CDR3nt: TGTGCCAGCAGCTTTACAGGGGGAAATTCACCCCTCCACTTT
len: 14; abundance: once; d_gene: -; j_gene: TRBJ1-2; v_gene: TRBV30; CDR3aa: CAWTPPDVNYGYTF; CDR3nt: TGTGCCTGGACCCCGCCGGACGTTAACTATGGCTACACCTTC
len: 16; abundance: -; d_gene: -; j_gene: TRBJ2-1; v_gene: TRBV28; CDR3aa: CASSLGSGPTENEQFF; CDR3nt: TGTGCCAGCAGTCTAGGGTCCGGACCAACGGAAAATGAGCAGTTCTTC
len: 15; abundance: -; d_gene: -; j_gene: TRBJ1-2; v_gene: TRBV5-1; CDR3aa: CASSLYAGFDYGYTF; CDR3nt: TGCGCCAGCAGCTTGTATGCAGGCTTTGACTATGGCTACACCTTC
len: 15; abundance: once; d_gene: -; j_gene: TRBJ2-3; v_gene: TRBV6-1; CDR3aa: CASSAGGPWADTQYF; CDR3nt: TGTGCCAGCAGCGCCGGGGGACCCTGGGCAGATACGCAGTATTTT
len: 12; abundance: few; d_gene: -; j_gene: TRBJ2-7; v_gene: TRBV5-1; CDR3aa: CASSLDRSEQYF; CDR3nt: TGCGCCAGCAGCTTGGACCGTAGCGAGCAGTACTTC
len: 14; abundance: -; d_gene: -; j_gene: TRBJ2-7; v_gene: TRBV11-2; CDR3aa: CASSSPGRGYEQYF; CDR3nt: TGTGCCAGCAGCTCCCCCGGCAGGGGCTACGAGCAGTACTTC
len: 15; abundance: -; d_gene: TRBD1; j_gene: TRBJ1-4; v_gene: TRBV6-5; CDR3aa: CASSPDRDSSEKLFF; CDR3nt: TGTGCCAGCAGCCCGGACAGGGATTCATCCGAAAAACTGTTTTTT
len: 15; abundance: few; d_gene: TRBD2; j_gene: TRBJ2-1; v_gene: TRBV5-1; CDR3aa: CASSIAGGPYNEQFF; CDR3nt: TGCGCCAGCAGCATAGCGGGAGGGCCCTACAATGAGCAGTTCTTC
len: 13; abundance: -; d_gene: -; j_gene: TRBJ2-1; v_gene: TRBV7-6; CDR3aa: CASSPPDYNEQFF; CDR3nt: TGTGCCAGCAGCCCGCCTGACTACAATGAGCAGTTCTTC
len: 16; abundance: -; d_gene: -; j_gene: TRBJ2-2; v_gene: TRBV28; CDR3aa: CASSHWERANTGELFF; CDR3nt: TGTGCCAGCAGCCATTGGGAACGAGCCAACACCGGGGAGCTGTTTTTT
len: 12; abundance: -; d_gene: -; j_gene: TRBJ1-4; v_gene: TRBV5-5; CDR3aa: CASSAGAEKLFF; CDR3nt: TGTGCCAGCAGCGCAGGAGCTGAAAAACTGTTTTTT